This passage covers 20 T cell receptor beta chains from one sample sequenced in a study of blood T cell repertoires in COVID-19 (dated by TCRdb to about 2020). The library was made by the immunoSEQ multiplex PCR assay. Imported from immuneACCESS, the table was reduced by TCRdb to in-frame sequences with V and J called. These copies leave out some clones; in studies compared against another copy, an unresolved V gene accounts for under half, and the cause of the remainder is not known. The sample profile shows around 310,000 clones; around nine tenths of them were found once. Around 6.8% of the sample is held by the ten biggest clonotypes. Material: peripheral blood. These receptors originate from a young woman with COVID-19, enrolled during active disease.

The chain couples TRBV5-1 to TRBJ1-1; D may be TRBD1 (5 bases). Germline CDR1 reads SGHRS; CDR2 reads YFSETQ. V was trimmed by 8 bases and J by 4 bases, leaving 6 bases between them. The CDR3 sequence is 10 residues long. The CDR3 is CARGPTEAFF. In nucleotides, the CDR3 is TGCGCCAGGGGGCCCACTGAAGCTTTCTTT.

This clone was counted a few times. V gene TRBV10-3 combines with J gene TRBJ1-3; D is unresolved. Germline V gives CDR1 ENHRY, CDR2 SYGVKD. Trimming shortened V by 10 bases and J by 1 base, and 11 bases separated the two germline ends. There are 13 residues in the CDR3. The CDR3 DNA is TGTGCCAGCAGGTCCGGTTCTGGAAACACCATATATTTT. Encoded protein: CASRSGSGNTIYF.

The chain couples TRBV30 to TRBJ1-1; no definite D call. The V and J ends lost 4 bases and 6 bases respectively, with 15 bases between them. Per germline, CDR1 GTSNPN and CDR2 SVGIG (reference sequence). The CDR3 length is 13 residues. DNA for the CDR3: TGTGCCTGGAACCGGGAGATCGGCCCTGAAGCTTTCTTT. Translated, it gives CAWNREIGPEAFF. Full variable domain (outside the CDR3, taken from reference TRBV30 and TRBJ1-1): SQTIHQWPATLVQPVGSPLSLECTVEGTSNPNLYWYRQAAGRGLQLLFYSVGIGQISSEVPQNLSASRPQDRQFILSSKKLLLSDSGFYLCAWNREIGPEAFFGQGTRLTVV.

This chain connects TRBV10-3 to TRBJ1-2, with D tentatively TRBD1 (6 bases). Trimming stripped 2 bases from V and 4 bases from J, with 14 bases between. Germline values: CDR1 ENHRY, CDR2 SYGVKD. This CDR3 is 15 amino acids long. The CDR3 DNA sequence: TGTGCCATCAGTGAGAGGGGGGGACCAGGCTATGGCTACACCTTC. As protein: CAISERGGPGYGYTF.

In its sample, this clone was seen a few times. The chain is built from TRBV5-6 and TRBJ1-5; 7 bases line up with TRBD1. The CDR3 is 15 amino acids. The V gene end was trimmed by 4 bases and the J gene end by 3 bases; junction bases not matched to a gene: 7. CDR1 is SGHDT, CDR2 YYEEEE, per germline. The CDR3 reads CASSTGQNINQPQHF. The CDR3 coding sequence is TGTGCCAGCAGCACGGGACAGAATATCAATCAGCCCCAGCATTTT.

The chain carries TRBV10-1 and TRBJ2-3; possible D gene TRBD2, 6 bases. This CDR3 comprises 12 residues. Germline CDR1 reads WNHNN; CDR2 reads SYGVQD (reference sequence). The V end was cut by 3 bases, the J end by 6 bases, with 7 bases between. The CDR3 DNA sequence: TGCGCCAGCAGTGATCGGGGGGATACGCAGTATTTT. As protein: CASSDRGDTQYF.

The chain joins TRBV6-4 to TRBJ1-3; D possibly corresponds to TRBD1 (6 bases). CDR1 MRHNA and CDR2 SNTAGT come from the germline V gene. The CDR3 contains 16 residues. V was trimmed by 4 bases and J by 0 bases, leaving 13 bases between them. The CDR3 sequence: CASSASGTHSGNTIYF. As DNA, the CDR3 is TGTGCCAGCAGTGCCTCCGGGACACACTCTGGAAACACCATATATTTT.

The chain employs TRBV7-9 and TRBJ1-1, with D unresolved. V lost 2 bases, J lost 1 base, and 8 bases lay in between. Germline CDR1 is SEHNR and CDR2 is FQNEAQ (reference sequence). The CDR3 is made up of 14 amino acids. The CDR3 sequence: CASSLFGENTEAFF. The DNA of the CDR3 is TGTGCCAGCAGCTTATTCGGGGAGAACACTGAAGCTTTCTTT. Based on the CDR3 plus reference TRBV7-9 and TRBJ1-1, the full variable domain is DTGVSQNPRHKITKRGQNVTFRCDPISEHNRLYWYRQTLGQGPEFLTYFQNEAQLEKSRLLSDRFSAERPKGSFSTLEIQRTEQGDSAMYLCASSLFGENTEAFFGQGTRLTVV.

This chain uses TRBV10-1 with TRBJ2-1; 9 bases are a match to TRBD1. Germline V CDR1 and CDR2: WNHNN, SYGVQD (reference sequence). CDR3 length: 15 residues. V lost 8 bases and J lost 6; bases outside the gene matches: 11. CDR3 sequence reads: CASAPHRGPINEQFF. The CDR3 nucleotides read TGCGCCAGCGCCCCTCACAGGGGGCCCATCAATGAGCAGTTCTTC.

The chain carries TRBV27 and TRBJ2-7; a weak D match, TRBD1 (6 bases). Germline assignment: CDR1 MNHEY and CDR2 SMNVEV (reference sequence). The CDR3 is 16 residues long. The ends were cut back, 4 bases at V and 6 bases at J, with 22 bases in the middle. The DNA for the CDR3 is TGTGCCAGCAGTTACTACCGGGACATGGGGATAGGCGAGCAGTACTTC. Translation: CASSYYRDMGIGEQYF.

The rearrangement links TRBV29-1 to TRBJ2-7; 10 bases fit TRBD1. The V gene end was trimmed by 0 bases and the J gene end by 0 bases; junction bases not matched to a gene: 2. The germline CDR1 and CDR2 sequences are SQVTM and ANQGSEA. This CDR3 contains 15 residues. The CDR3 loop reads CSVEDRTGGSYEQYF. CDR3 sequence (DNA): TGCAGCGTTGAAGACCGGACAGGGGGCTCCTACGAGCAGTACTTC.

The J gene is TRBJ1-6, the V gene TRBV10-1, with TRBD1 as a possible D gene (6 bases). The V end was cut by 5 bases, the J end by 7 bases, with 15 bases between. The CDR3 runs to 15 residues. Germline-derived CDR1 and CDR2 are WNHNN and SYGVQD (reference sequence). The CDR3 DNA reads as TGCGCCAGCAGTTTAGGGCAGGGGTACAATTCACCCCTCCACTTT. It translates to CASSLGQGYNSPLHF.

The rearrangement links TRBV18 to TRBJ2-4; perhaps TRBD1 as D (5 bases). Germline loops: CDR1 KGHSH, CDR2 LQKENI. The V end was cut by 2 bases, the J end by 3 bases, with 11 bases between. CDR3 size: 15 residues. CDR3 nucleotides: TGTGCCAGCTCACCAGAGACAGTACTCAAAAACATTCAGTACTTC. It yields the protein CASSPETVLKNIQYF.

This chain uses TRBV24-1 with TRBJ1-4; the match to TRBD1 covers 11 bases. CDR1 and CDR2 (germline): KGHDR, SFDVKD. This CDR3 is built from 15 residues. With V trimmed by 2 bases and J by 8 bases, 3 bases remained unmatched. CDR3 sequence reads: CATSDSGTGGEKLFF. CDR3 DNA sequence: TGTGCCACCAGTGATTCAGGGACAGGGGGAGAAAAACTGTTTTTT.

The rearrangement links TRBV5-4 to TRBJ1-3; a possible D gene is TRBD1 (6 bases). The CDR3 spans 15 residues. The germline gives CDR1 SGHNT, CDR2 YYREEE (reference sequence). Trimming took 1 base from V and 2 from J, leaving 10 bases between them. The CDR3 reads CASSLRQATGNTIYF. The CDR3 DNA follows: TGTGCCAGCAGCTTGAGACAGGCCACTGGAAACACCATATATTTT.

The chain carries TRBV5-1 and TRBJ1-1; 8 bases line up with TRBD1. The CDR3 spans 14 residues. Per germline, CDR1 SGHRS and CDR2 YFSETQ. J gave up 1 base and V 10 bases, and 9 bases lay outside the gene matches. CDR3 loop: CASGRGQGNTEAFF. The CDR3 DNA reads TGCGCCTCAGGACGAGGACAGGGGAACACTGAAGCTTTCTTT.

The chain couples TRBV27 to TRBJ1-5; D perhaps matches TRBD1 (6 bases). V was cut by 6 bases and J by 0 bases, with 12 bases left in between. Germline loops: CDR1 MNHEY, CDR2 SMNVEV (reference sequence). The CDR3 is made up of 15 amino acids. This CDR3 is CASSLDSFSNQPQHF. As DNA, the CDR3 is TGTGCCAGCAGCTTGGACAGCTTTAGCAATCAGCCCCAGCATTTT.

CDR3 DNA: TGTGCCAGTAAAACACAGGGAAGGAACACTGAAGCTTTCTTT. Translated, it gives CASKTQGRNTEAFF. The J gene is TRBJ1-1, the V gene TRBV19; possibly TRBD1 for D (6 bases). Germline CDR1 and CDR2: LNHDA and SQIVND (reference sequence). The CDR3 consists of 14 residues. V was pared by 7 bases and J by 1 base, with 13 bases between.

The J gene is TRBJ1-3, the V gene TRBV6-5; perhaps TRBD1 as D (5 bases). V was cut by 9 bases and J by 2 bases, with 11 bases left in between. Looked up from germline, CDR1 is MNHEY and CDR2 is SVGAGI. The CDR3 is 13 residues long. The CDR3 loop is CASGAGTGNTIYF. The CDR3 DNA sequence: TGTGCCAGTGGGGCGGGAACTGGAAACACCATATATTTT.

J is TRBJ1-1 and V is TRBV5-5; 9 bases are a match to TRBD1. Germline V gene lookup returns CDR1 SGHKS and CDR2 YYEKEE (reference sequence). CDR3 length: 13 residues. V shed 0 bases and J 10 bases; nucleotides not matched to a gene: 4. The CDR3 DNA reads as TGTGCCAGCAGCTTGGCACAGGGGGCGCGAGCTTTCTTT. It codes for CASSLAQGARAFF.